The rows below give T cell receptor beta chains drawn from one sample of a study of cytomegalovirus exposure and HLA in healthy donors. Method: immunoSEQ multiplex PCR; TCRdb's copy keeps in-frame clones and lacks some. The sample shows approximately 160,000 clones, 81% of them seen only once. Sequencing was carried out using PBMCs. These receptors all come from a young woman in good health and CMV-seronegative. Each CDR3 is given with its conserved first and last residue. The D gene is left open where the match is weak. Clone size is stated in some rows and not others, as once, few, many or a class when expanded.

d_call clone_size j_call cdr3_length v_call cdr3_nt cdr3_aa
NA NA TRBJ2-4 11 TRBV19 TGTGCCAGTAGTTACGTGGGCTTGGGGTACTTC CASSYVGLGYF
NA NA TRBJ2-1 13 TRBV25-1 TGTGCCAGTCAGGGGTCATCTTACAATGAGCAGTTCTTC CASQGSSYNEQFF
TRBD1 few TRBJ2-7 16 TRBV10-3 TGTGCCAGCAGTTTCTTAGGACAGGGGTTTACCTACGAGCAGTACTTC CASSFLGQGFTYEQYF
TRBD1 NA TRBJ1-1 15 TRBV5-1 TGCGCCAGCAGCCAAACAGGGGGCATGAACACTGAAGCTTTCTTT CASSQTGGMNTEAFF
NA NA TRBJ2-7 12 TRBV7-9 TGTGCCAGCAGCTTCGACTCATACGAGCAGTACTTC CASSFDSYEQYF
TRBD1 NA TRBJ1-1 15 TRBV28 TGTGCCAGCAGTTTGCAGGGGGCGCTCAGCACTGAAGCTTTCTTT CASSLQGALSTEAFF
TRBD1 NA TRBJ1-1 13 TRBV5-1 TGCGCCAGCAGCGGGGGACAGGGGGCTGAAGCTTTCTTT CASSGGQGAEAFF
NA NA TRBJ2-1 17 TRBV7-9 TGTGCCAGCAGCTGGGTTCCAGGGCTTGTAAGAAGTGAAAAGCAGTTCTTC CASSWVPGLVRSEKQFF
TRBD1 NA TRBJ1-1 13 TRBV10-3 TGTGCCACCCGGACAGGGGGTGACACTGAAGCTTTCTTT CATRTGGDTEAFF
TRBD1 few TRBJ1-2 15 TRBV5-6 TGTGCCAGCAGCGGCGGACAGGACCTCTTGTATGGCTACACCTTC CASSGGQDLLYGYTF
NA NA TRBJ1-2 17 TRBV7-9 TGTGCCAGCAGCCCGAACCTTGTAGGGGCCAGAAACTATGGCTACACCTTC CASSPNLVGARNYGYTF
TRBD2 NA TRBJ2-7 15 TRBV6-5 TGTGCCAGCAGTTACGGACTAGCGGCATCCTACGAGCAGTACTTC CASSYGLAASYEQYF
NA NA TRBJ2-3 15 TRBV5-1 TGCGCCAGCGGGACCGGACAGGGAGGGACAGATACGCAGTATTTT CASGTGQGGTDTQYF
NA NA TRBJ1-2 14 TRBV6-1 TGTGCCAGCAGTGAAGCGCGGCGAGACTATGGCTACACCTTC CASSEARRDYGYTF
NA once TRBJ1-1 13 TRBV28 TGTGCCAGCAGCCCTGACGGGTACACTGAAGCTTTCTTT CASSPDGYTEAFF
TRBD1 NA TRBJ1-2 16 TRBV18 TGTGCCAGCTCACCAAGGTCTCAGGGGGTCCTCTATGGCTACACCTTC CASSPRSQGVLYGYTF
TRBD1 NA TRBJ2-2 16 TRBV25-1 TGTGCCAGCAGTGGCTTGGGACAGTTAGACACCGGGGAGCTGTTTTTT CASSGLGQLDTGELFF
TRBD1 NA TRBJ2-2 16 TRBV18 TGTGCCAGCTCACTGGATCGGACAGGGAGTACCGGGGAGCTGTTTTTT CASSLDRTGSTGELFF
TRBD1 few TRBJ2-5 17 TRBV7-6 TGTGCCAGCAGCTCAGGACAGGGGGTACGAAACCAAGAGACCCAGTACTTC CASSSGQGVRNQETQYF
NA NA TRBJ1-5 14 TRBV7-9 TGTGCCAGCAGCTCCTCAGGGGCCGGCCAGCCCCAGCATTTT CASSSSGAGQPQHF
NA NA TRBJ1-5 14 TRBV18 TGTGCCAGCTCACTAGGGAGAAGCAATCAGCCCCAGCATTTT CASSLGRSNQPQHF
TRBD1 NA TRBJ1-5 15 TRBV19 TGTGCCAGTAGACCGGACAGGGAGGGTGGTCAGCCCCAGCATTTT CASRPDREGGQPQHF
NA NA TRBJ2-7 15 TRBV6-5 TGTGCCAGCAGCCCGAGGCGAGGCCCGAACTACGAGCAGTACTTC CASSPRRGPNYEQYF
TRBD2 NA TRBJ2-3 14 TRBV29-1 TGCAGCGTCGATAACCTAGCGGGGGCAGATACGCAGTATTTT CSVDNLAGADTQYF
NA NA TRBJ1-1 13 TRBV6-5 TGTGCCAGCAGTTCCCCAGGGGTTACTGAAGCTTTCTTT CASSSPGVTEAFF
NA once TRBJ2-3 11 TRBV14 TGTGCCAGCAGGTCCGGGGTAACGCAGTATTTT CASRSGVTQYF